This is a list of T cell receptor beta chains from one sample in a study of shared clonotypes between healthy human individuals. Assay: immunoSEQ multiplex PCR; the TCRdb copy retains only in-frame clones and omits some. The sample has some 2,400,000 clones, under 97% seen once. What was sequenced was naive CD4+ T cells sorted from blood. All receptors derive from a man aged 18 to 29 in good health. Each CDR3 is given with its conserved first and last residue. The D gene is left open where the match is weak. Size is omitted from some rows. Given values are once, few, many or a class for expanded clones.

CDR3,DNA,D,size,V,J
CASSLADSYEQYF,TGTGCCAGCAGTTTGGCAGACTCGTACGAGCAGTACTTC,-,once,TRBV6-6,TRBJ2-7
CASSPIAGGTYEQYF,TGTGCCAGCAGCCCGATAGCGGGAGGGACCTACGAGCAGTACTTC,TRBD2,-,TRBV11-2,TRBJ2-7
CASSFAGITGELFF,TGTGCCAGCAGCTTTGCAGGGATCACCGGGGAGCTGTTTTTT,-,-,TRBV11-2,TRBJ2-2
CASSVAGGQGTDTQYF,TGTGCCAGCAGCGTAGCTGGGGGACAGGGTACAGATACGCAGTATTTT,TRBD1,-,TRBV9,TRBJ2-3
CASSLVREQFF,TGTGCCAGCAGCTTAGTGCGGGAGCAGTTCTTC,-,-,TRBV7-2,TRBJ2-1
CASSVEGNEQFF,TGTGCCAGCAGCGTAGAGGGAAATGAGCAGTTCTTC,-,-,TRBV9,TRBJ2-1
CASSVGGQGGSPLHF,TGTGCCAGCAGCGTAGGGGGGCAGGGAGGTTCACCCCTCCACTTT,-,once,TRBV9,TRBJ1-6
CASAQVTGELFF,TGTGCTAGTGCTCAGGTTACCGGGGAGCTGTTTTTT,-,-,TRBV12-5,TRBJ2-2
CASSRDSSGELFF,TGTGCCAGCAGCCGGGACAGCTCCGGGGAGCTGTTTTTT,TRBD1,-,TRBV7-9,TRBJ2-2
CASSLRGGTDTQYF,TGTGCCAGCAGTTTAAGGGGGGGTACAGATACGCAGTATTTT,-,-,TRBV28,TRBJ2-3
CASAPDRGETQYF,TGTGCTAGTGCCCCGGACAGGGGGGAGACCCAGTACTTC,TRBD1,once,TRBV12-5,TRBJ2-5
CASSPLQGAIAGRIGNEQFF,TGTGCCAGCTCACCTTTACAGGGGGCAATAGCGGGACGGATCGGCAATGAGCAGTTCTTC,-,-,TRBV18,TRBJ2-1
CASSNRDRSYNEQFF,TGTGCCAGCAGTAACCGGGACAGGAGTTACAATGAGCAGTTCTTC,TRBD1,-,TRBV6-5,TRBJ2-1
CASSLGPSGNTIYF,TGTGCCAGCAGCTTAGGCCCCTCTGGAAACACCATATATTTT,-,-,TRBV7-2,TRBJ1-3
CASSLVSYSNEQYF,TGTGCCAGCAGCTTAGTCAGCTACTCTAACGAGCAGTACTTC,-,-,TRBV7-9,TRBJ2-7
CASSEGGTNEKLFF,TGTGCCAGCAGCGAGGGGGGGACTAATGAAAAACTGTTTTTT,-,-,TRBV9,TRBJ1-4
CASGPPQSETQYF,TGTGCTAGTGGTCCCCCTCAGTCCGAGACCCAGTACTTC,-,-,TRBV12-5,TRBJ2-5
CASSELTSGGALQETQYF,TGTGCCAGCAGTGAACTGACTAGCGGGGGGGCTCTCCAAGAGACCCAGTACTTC,TRBD2,once,TRBV6-1,TRBJ2-5
CASSDGFYGYTF,TGTGCCAGCAGTGACGGGTTTTATGGCTACACCTTC,-,once,TRBV6-4,TRBJ1-2
CASSVRQGSVQPQHF,TGTGCCAGTAGTGTTAGACAGGGCTCGGTGCAGCCCCAGCATTTT,TRBD1,-,TRBV19,TRBJ1-5
CASSLRGNQPQHF,TGTGCCAGCTCACTCCGCGGCAATCAGCCCCAGCATTTT,-,-,TRBV6-1,TRBJ1-5
CASFDNRGLSEQYF,TGTGCCAGCTTCGACAACAGGGGGCTGAGCGAGCAGTACTTC,TRBD1,-,TRBV11-2,TRBJ2-7
CASRQQQNTEAFF,TGTGCCAGCAGACAGCAGCAGAACACTGAAGCTTTCTTT,-,-,TRBV5-4,TRBJ1-1
CASSITSGASYEQYF,TGTGCCAGTAGTATAACTAGCGGAGCTTCTTACGAGCAGTACTTC,TRBD2,-,TRBV19,TRBJ2-7
CASRTTDVGGYTF,TGTGCCAGTAGAACAACAGATGTGGGTGGCTACACCTTC,-,-,TRBV19,TRBJ1-2
CASINGDSPLHF,TGTGCCAGCATCAATGGAGATTCACCCCTCCACTTT,-,-,TRBV27,TRBJ1-6
CASSPGQDNEKLFF,TGCGCCAGCAGCCCTGGACAGGATAATGAAAAACTGTTTTTT,TRBD1,-,TRBV5-1,TRBJ1-4
CASSLWTKNTEAFF,TGTGCCAGCAGCCTCTGGACGAAGAACACTGAAGCTTTCTTT,-,-,TRBV7-9,TRBJ1-1
CASSPLAGGIADTQYF,TGTGCCAGCAGCCCACTAGCGGGGGGGATCGCAGATACGCAGTATTTT,TRBD2,once,TRBV7-9,TRBJ2-3
CASSQELRGNYGYTF,TGTGCCAGCAGCCAAGAATTGAGGGGCAACTATGGCTACACCTTC,-,-,TRBV4-2,TRBJ1-2
CASSPPGLAGGEQYF,TGTGCCAGCTCACCCCCGGGACTAGCGGGAGGCGAGCAGTACTTC,TRBD2,-,TRBV18,TRBJ2-7
CASSLVWRNTGELFF,TGTGCCAGCAGCTTAGTTTGGCGGAACACCGGGGAGCTGTTTTTT,-,-,TRBV7-2,TRBJ2-2
CASSLDRRDSPLHF,TGTGCCAGCAGCTTGGACCGACGGGATTCACCCCTCCACTTT,-,few,TRBV5-5,TRBJ1-6
CASSSPRTGLNTEAFF,TGTGCCAGCAGCTCCCCAAGGACAGGGCTGAACACTGAAGCTTTCTTT,TRBD1,-,TRBV5-4,TRBJ1-1
CASSFQGRETQYF,TGTGCCAGCAGCTTCCAGGGGCGGGAGACCCAGTACTTC,-,-,TRBV5-8,TRBJ2-5
CVTRVGYGYTF,TGTGTGACTCGGGTGGGGTATGGCTACACCTTC,-,once,TRBV7-9,TRBJ1-2
CASSLQGLEQYF,TGTGCCAGCAGTTTACAAGGGCTCGAGCAGTACTTC,-,-,TRBV28,TRBJ2-7
CASSVVVDTQYF,TGTGCCAGCAGTGTGGTGGTGGATACGCAGTATTTT,-,-,TRBV2,TRBJ2-3
CASSSSGPTNEKLFF,TGTGCCAGCAGCTCATCGGGTCCAACTAATGAAAAACTGTTTTTT,-,-,TRBV11-2,TRBJ1-4
CASPPALGSSYEQYF,TGTGCCAGCCCTCCGGCGTTAGGGTCCTCCTACGAGCAGTACTTC,-,-,TRBV28,TRBJ2-7
CASIKGAANSPLHF,TGTGCCAGCATAAAGGGGGCGGCTAATTCACCCCTCCACTTT,TRBD1,-,TRBV28,TRBJ1-6
CASSQAGVTGELFF,TGTGCCAGCAGTCAAGCGGGAGTGACCGGGGAGCTGTTTTTT,TRBD2,-,TRBV2,TRBJ2-2
CATTRGQGSSYEQYF,TGTGCCACCACCCGGGGGCAGGGGAGCTCCTACGAGCAGTACTTC,-,-,TRBV18,TRBJ2-7
CASSSRGLAKNIQYF,TGTGCCAGCAGTTCACGGGGACTAGCCAAAAACATTCAGTACTTC,-,once,TRBV5-6,TRBJ2-4
CASSYRDFSNTGELFF,TGTGCCAGCAGTTACCGGGACTTTTCGAACACCGGGGAGCTGTTTTTT,-,once,TRBV6-6,TRBJ2-2
CASSPGQGASGTGELFF,TGTGCCAGCTCACCGGGACAGGGGGCGTCGGGCACCGGGGAGCTGTTTTTT,TRBD1,-,TRBV18,TRBJ2-2
CAISEDRGNNSPLHF,TGTGCCATCAGTGAGGACAGGGGGAATAATTCACCCCTCCACTTT,TRBD1,-,TRBV10-3,TRBJ1-6
CASSAGETQYF,TGCGCCAGCAGTGCGGGAGAGACCCAGTACTTC,-,-,TRBV4-3,TRBJ2-5
CATQGTGVSYNSPLHF,TGTGCCACTCAGGGGACAGGAGTCTCCTATAATTCACCCCTCCACTTT,TRBD1,-,TRBV19,TRBJ1-6
CASSQRWTGVEKLFF,TGTGCCAGCAGCCAGCGGTGGACAGGGGTTGAAAAACTGTTTTTT,TRBD1,-,TRBV7-2,TRBJ1-4
CASTAANSPLHF,TGTGCCAGCACAGCAGCCAATTCACCCCTCCACTTT,-,-,TRBV28,TRBJ1-6
CASSLTGGQWEAGEPFF,TGTGCCAGCAGCTTAACAGGGGGTCAGTGGGAAGCCGGGGAGCCGTTTTTT,TRBD1,-,TRBV7-9,TRBJ2-2
CASSLSGVYEQYF,TGTGCCAGCAGTTTAAGCGGGGTGTACGAGCAGTACTTC,TRBD2,-,TRBV27,TRBJ2-7
CARALVDGSGNTIYF,TGTGCCAGGGCCCTAGTGGATGGTTCAGGAAACACCATATATTTT,-,few,TRBV5-3,TRBJ1-3
CASSVDRDEKLFF,TGTGCCAGCAGCGTAGACAGGGATGAAAAACTGTTTTTT,TRBD1,-,TRBV7-3,TRBJ1-4